One sample yielded the 32 T cell receptor beta chains listed below, sequenced in a study of blood T cell repertoires in COVID-19. Here immunoSEQ multiplex PCR was the method, and the copy in TCRdb shows in-frame clones only, minus some. The sample has 160,000 or so clones, over 80% seen once. The sequencing sample was made of peripheral blood. All receptors derive from an older woman with acute or convalescent COVID-19.

J is TRBJ1-5 and V is TRBV15, with TRBD1 matching over 11 bases. The germline CDR1 and CDR2 sequences are LNHNV and YYDKDF (reference sequence). The CDR3 contains 15 residues. The CDR3 loop reads CASRDRGNSNQPQHF. Here the CDR3 DNA reads TGTGCTTCCCGGGACAGGGGGAATAGCAATCAGCCCCAGCATTTT.

This sequence joins TRBV5-1 and TRBJ1-4; D remains ambiguous. The germline V gene encodes CDR1 SGHRS and CDR2 YFSETQ. V was clipped by 3 bases and J by 7 bases, with 13 bases between them. This CDR3 has 14 residues. The CDR3 reads CASSSGPEGEKLFF. The CDR3 DNA sequence: TGCGCCAGCAGCTCGGGCCCCGAGGGTGAAAAACTGTTTTTT.

This clone has just one count. V gene TRBV12-3 or TRBV12-4 combines with J gene TRBJ2-7, with D perhaps matching TRBD1 (6 bases). Deletions cut 4 bases from V and 4 bases from J, with 11 bases between. This CDR3 is built from 13 residues. CDR3 sequence: CASSWGQEYEQYF. CDR3 nucleotide sequence: TGTGCCAGCAGTTGGGGGCAGGAATACGAGCAGTACTTC.

The chain uses TRBV7-9 and TRBJ1-1, with D maybe TRBD1 (6 bases). CDR3 length equals 14 residues. In germline, CDR1 is SEHNR, CDR2 FQNEAQ (reference sequence). Trimming removed 5 bases at V and 2 bases at J, with 12 bases between. CDR3 residues: CASSRTGTNTEAFF. The CDR3 DNA reads as TGTGCCAGCAGCCGTACCGGGACAAACACTGAAGCTTTCTTT.

The V gene is TRBV29-1, the J gene TRBJ1-5, with 7 bases matching TRBD1. V trimming: 4 bases; J trimming: 2 bases; junction bases outside the gene matches: 5. The CDR3 consists of 14 residues. Per the germline V gene, CDR1 is SQVTM and CDR2 is ANQGSEA. The CDR3 spells CSVATGTGNQPQHF. The CDR3 bases are TGCAGCGTTGCGACAGGGACTGGCAATCAGCCCCAGCATTTT. Looking up the rest from reference TRBV29-1 and TRBJ1-5 gives the full variable domain: SAVISQKPSRDICQRGTSLTIQCQVDSQVTMMFWYRQQPGQSLTLIATANQGSEATYESGFVIDKFPISRPNLTFSTLTVSNMSPEDSSIYLCSVATGTGNQPQHFGDGTRLSIL.

Comment on this clone: This sample includes further DNA sequences coding for the same CDR3. The chain carries TRBV5-1 and TRBJ1-1, with TRBD1 identical over 7 bases. The CDR3 is 13 residues long. Germline CDR1 SGHRS, CDR2 YFSETQ. The J segment lost 5 bases and the V segment lost 2 bases, leaving 3 bases of the junction unmatched. Here the CDR3 reads CASSLDRATEAFF. CDR3 bases: TGCGCCAGCAGCTTAGACAGGGCGACTGAAGCTTTCTTT.

The J gene is TRBJ2-5, the V gene TRBV19; 10 bases fit TRBD1. The CDR3 is 14 amino acids. V lost 5 bases, J lost 4 bases, and 4 bases stayed unmatched. Germline lookup yields CDR1 LNHDA and CDR2 SQIVND (reference sequence). The CDR3 region is CASSPRTGGETQYF. CDR3 in DNA: TGTGCCAGTAGTCCGAGGACAGGGGGAGAGACCCAGTACTTC.

The rearrangement joins TRBV20-1 to TRBJ1-2, with D unresolved. CDR1 and CDR2 from the germline V gene are DFQATT and SNEGSKA (reference sequence). V was cut by 8 bases and J by 3 bases, with 10 bases left in between. This CDR3 contains 11 residues. CDR3 loop: CSSRDDYGYTF. In nucleotides, the CDR3 is TGCAGTTCCCGGGATGACTATGGCTACACCTTC.

The genes are TRBV11-2 and TRBJ2-5; 8 bases align to TRBD2. Germline V gene lookup returns CDR1 SGHAT and CDR2 FQNNGV. V dropped 3 bases and J dropped 4; count of bases not matched to a gene: 7. This CDR3 contains 15 residues. Here the CDR3 DNA reads TGTGCCAGCAGCTTGGAGGGACTAGGGGGAGAGACCCAGTACTTC. Amino acid sequence: CASSLEGLGGETQYF. Full variable domain (outside the CDR3, taken from reference TRBV11-2 and TRBJ2-5): EAGVAQSPRYKIIEKRQSVAFWCNPISGHATLYWYQQILGQGPKLLIQFQNNGVVDDSQLPKDRFSAERLKGVDSTLKIQPAKLEDSAVYLCASSLEGLGGETQYFGPGTRLLVL.

The rearrangement uses TRBV3-1 (or the pseudogene TRBV3-2) and TRBJ2-1; D is perhaps TRBD2 (5 bases). V was cut by 3 bases and J by 0 bases, with 12 bases left in between. The length of the CDR3 is 16 residues. Per the germline V gene, CDR1 is LGHDT and CDR2 is YNNKEL (reference sequence). The CDR3 loop reads CASSHTSSRSYNEQFF. In DNA form, the CDR3 reads TGTGCCAGCAGCCATACTAGTTCTCGCTCCTACAATGAGCAGTTCTTC.

V is TRBV30 and J is TRBJ1-3; TRBD1 agrees at 8 bases. This CDR3 contains 13 residues. The trim removed 4 bases at V and 9 bases at J, leaving 8 bases unmatched. The germline V gene encodes CDR1 GTSNPN and CDR2 SVGIG (reference sequence). CDR3 in DNA: TGTGCCTGGACCGGGACAGGCCAAAGCACCATATATTTT. This codes for CAWTGTGQSTIYF.

The gene calls are TRBV5-1 and TRBJ2-5, with D possibly being TRBD1 (6 bases). V dropped 5 bases and J dropped 5 bases, with 16 bases sitting between them. Germline lookup yields CDR1 SGHRS and CDR2 YFSETQ. The CDR3 runs 14 residues. The CDR3 DNA sequence: TGCGCCAGCAGTGGTGGGGGCCGAGGGGAGACCCAGTACTTC. Amino acids: CASSGGGRGETQYF.

This rearrangement joins TRBV11-2 to TRBJ1-3; D gene unclear. There are 14 residues in the CDR3. V was trimmed by 3 bases and J by 0 bases, leaving 6 bases between them. Germline V lookup: CDR1 SGHAT, CDR2 FQNNGV. CDR3 amino acids: CASSFTNSGNTIYF. In DNA form, the CDR3 reads TGTGCCAGCAGCTTTACAAACTCTGGAAACACCATATATTTT.

The chain combines TRBV20-1 with TRBJ1-1; the match to TRBD1 covers 8 bases. CDR3 length: 13 residues. Germline V lookup: CDR1 DFQATT, CDR2 SNEGSKA (reference sequence). The V and J ends lost 5 bases and 1 base, in that order; junction bases with no gene match: 3. The CDR3 loop is CSARGTGNTEAFF. The DNA of the CDR3 is TGCAGTGCTCGTGGGACAGGGAACACTGAAGCTTTCTTT.

The chain recombines TRBV5-8 with TRBJ2-1, with a weak D call TRBD2 (5 bases). Germline V gene sequence: CDR1 SGHTS, CDR2 YDEGEE. The V end lost 4 bases, the J end lost 1 base, and 12 bases lay between the germline ends. The length of the CDR3 is 15 residues. The chain's CDR3 is CASSRAGGSYNEQFF. The CDR3 region has the DNA TGTGCCAGCAGCCGTGCTGGCGGGTCCTACAATGAGCAGTTCTTC.

The chain recombines TRBV27 with TRBJ2-1, with D maybe TRBD1 (5 bases). Per germline, CDR1 MNHEY and CDR2 SMNVEV (reference sequence). V was trimmed by 4 bases and J by 5 bases, leaving 18 bases between them. The CDR3 loop spans 16 amino acids. CDR3: CASSSPTRIRDNEQFF. The CDR3 DNA sequence: TGTGCCAGCAGTTCCCCCACAAGAATCAGGGACAATGAGCAGTTCTTC.

V usage is TRBV30 and J usage is TRBJ1-2; D ambiguous. The ends were cut back, 2 bases at V and 6 bases at J, with 10 bases in the middle. This CDR3 is 12 amino acids long. From germline, CDR1 is GTSNPN and CDR2 SVGIG (reference sequence). The CDR3 DNA sequence: TGTGCCTGGAGTTCAGTAGCTCATGGCTACACCTTC. Protein sequence: CAWSSVAHGYTF.

The V and J genes are TRBV19 and TRBJ1-5; 10 nucleotides align to TRBD1. The CDR3 sequence is 19 residues long. Germline V gene lookup returns CDR1 LNHDA and CDR2 SQIVND (reference sequence). Unmatched junction bases numbered 12, after V lost 3 bases and J lost 1 base. CDR3 nucleotide sequence: TGTGCCAGTAGTATGAGAAGGGGGACAGGGGCCCTAAGCAATCAGCCCCAGCATTTT. Its protein product is CASSMRRGTGALSNQPQHF.

This sequence joins TRBV30 and TRBJ1-6, with 8 bases identical to TRBD1. CDR3 length: 15 residues. Germline values: CDR1 GTSNPN, CDR2 SVGIG (reference sequence). With V trimmed by 1 base and J by 9 bases, 8 bases remained unmatched. As DNA, the CDR3 is TGTGCCTGGAGTGCACGGACAGGGATTAGTTCACCCCTCCACTTT. This sequence encodes CAWSARTGISSPLHF.

The sample holds one count of this clone. This rearrangement joins TRBV6-5 to TRBJ1-1, with TRBD1 as a possible D gene (5 bases). The CDR3 spans 15 residues. CDR1 and CDR2 from the germline V gene are MNHEY and SVGAGI. The V gene lost 5 bases and the J gene lost 7 bases, with 20 bases spanning the gap. The CDR3 DNA is TGTGCCAGCAGTCCCCGACAGATCACAACCCTTGAAGCTTTCTTT. It codes for CASSPRQITTLEAFF.

The chain combines TRBV7-7 with TRBJ2-1, with D uncertain. Per germline, CDR1 SSHAT and CDR2 FNYEAQ (reference sequence). The CDR3 sequence is 15 residues long. V was cut by 5 bases and J by 7 bases, with 18 bases left in between. In DNA form, the CDR3 reads TGTGCCAGCAGCCCGAGAACTGAGGCCCGTAATGAGCAGTTCTTC. Translated, it gives CASSPRTEARNEQFF.

V and J are TRBV6-1 and TRBJ2-1, with D tentatively TRBD2 (6 bases). From germline, CDR1 is MNHNS and CDR2 SASEGT. The ends were cut back, 1 base at V and 3 bases at J, with 13 bases in the middle. This CDR3 is built from 16 residues. The CDR3 nucleotides read TGTGCCAGCAGTGAAGTTATGGGGGGAAACTACAATGAGCAGTTCTTC. It codes for CASSEVMGGNYNEQFF.

In its sample, this clone was seen once. This chain connects TRBV7-2 to TRBJ2-5; 8 bases are a match to TRBD1. The CDR3 is 14 amino acids. The V gene end was trimmed by 5 bases and the J gene end by 7 bases; junction bases not matched to a gene: 9. The germline V gene encodes CDR1 SGHTA and CDR2 FQGNSA. The CDR3 sequence is CASSTQDRAGTQYF. CDR3 nucleotide sequence: TGTGCCAGCAGCACCCAGGACAGGGCAGGGACCCAGTACTTC.

The chain joins TRBV5-1 to TRBJ2-2; D might be TRBD1 (6 bases). Per the germline V gene, CDR1 is SGHRS and CDR2 is YFSETQ. With 4 bases removed from V and 1 base from J, the gap between germline ends came to 17 bases. The CDR3 loop spans 17 amino acids. Written as DNA, the CDR3 is TGCGCCAGCAGCCCCCGGGACACATCCCTGAACACCGGGGAGCTGTTTTTT. It translates to CASSPRDTSLNTGELFF.

The count of this clone is one. The rearrangement joins TRBV27 to TRBJ2-3, with 13 bases that match TRBD2. The CDR3 spans 16 residues. CDR1 and CDR2 from the germline V gene are MNHEY and SMNVEV (reference sequence). V lost 5 bases, J lost 4 bases, and 6 bases stayed unmatched. The CDR3 coding sequence is TGTGCCAGCAGTCCAGGACTAGCGGGGGTATCAGATACGCAGTATTTT. Amino acid sequence: CASSPGLAGVSDTQYF.

This sequence joins TRBV7-2 and TRBJ2-7, with 9 bases aligning to TRBD2. This CDR3 is built from 15 residues. V lost 0 bases and J lost 5; bases outside the gene matches: 5. Germline CDR1 reads SGHTA; CDR2 reads FQGNSA. CDR3 in DNA: TGTGCCAGCAGCTTAGCGGGTAGCGGGAGAAACGAGCAGTACTTC. This gives the protein CASSLAGSGRNEQYF.

The chain employs TRBV5-1 and TRBJ2-5, with 9 bases fitting TRBD1. The J segment lost 5 bases and the V segment lost 5 bases, leaving 10 bases of the junction unmatched. This CDR3 comprises 15 residues. Germline loops: CDR1 SGHRS, CDR2 YFSETQ. The CDR3 loop reads CASSVQGARMETQYF. CDR3 in DNA: TGCGCCAGCAGTGTACAGGGGGCGAGGATGGAGACCCAGTACTTC.

The chain couples TRBV9 to TRBJ1-6, with 9 bases fitting TRBD1. The V gene end was trimmed by 0 bases and the J gene end by 3 bases; junction bases not matched to a gene: 1. This CDR3 region has 16 residues. Germline V gene lookup returns CDR1 SGDLS and CDR2 YYNGEE. The CDR3 nucleotides are TGTGCCAGCAGCGTAGAGGGACAGGGCTATAATTCACCCCTCCACTTT. Translated, it gives CASSVEGQGYNSPLHF. The variable domain in full, with the rest retrieved from reference TRBV9 and TRBJ1-6, is DSGVTQTPKHLITATGQRVTLRCSPRSGDLSVYWYQQSLDQGLQFLIQYYNGEERAKGNILERFSAQQFPDLHSELNLSSLELGDSALYFCASSVEGQGYNSPLHFGNGTRLTVT.

This clone was seen ten or more times. This sequence joins TRBV11-2 and TRBJ2-4; 7 bases align to TRBD2. Germline values: CDR1 SGHAT, CDR2 FQNNGV. The length of the CDR3 is 16 residues. V lost 3 bases to trimming and J lost 9 bases; unmatched junction nucleotides: 14. CDR3 region: CASSFGERTREGIQYF. CDR3 nucleotide sequence: TGTGCCAGCAGCTTCGGAGAGCGTACGAGGGAGGGCATTCAGTACTTC.

The gene calls are TRBV30 and TRBJ1-5; D may be TRBD1 (5 bases). This CDR3 is built from 15 residues. V lost 2 bases, J lost 2 bases, and 13 bases lay in between. Germline V gene sequence: CDR1 GTSNPN, CDR2 SVGIG (reference sequence). The CDR3 nucleotides are TGTGCCTGGAGTACAGGCGGCAGGGGCAATCAGCCCCAGCATTTT. Translated, it gives CAWSTGGRGNQPQHF.

V usage is TRBV20-1 and J usage is TRBJ2-1; D unclear. CDR1 is DFQATT, CDR2 SNEGSKA, per germline (reference sequence). The CDR3 extends over 16 amino acids. Trimming took 3 bases from V and 1 from J, leaving 16 bases between them. The chain's CDR3 is CSASPISLFSYNEQFF. Here the CDR3 DNA reads TGCAGTGCTAGTCCTATATCACTGTTTTCCTACAATGAGCAGTTCTTC.

The chain links TRBV5-1 to TRBJ1-5; 11 bases match TRBD1. The CDR3 has 16 amino acids. CDR1 and CDR2 (germline): SGHRS, YFSETQ. Losses at the gene ends were 4 bases for V and 5 bases for J; bases not matched to a gene: 8. CDR3 residues: CASSPTGTGGDQPQHF. CDR3 DNA sequence: TGCGCCAGCAGCCCCACCGGGACAGGGGGAGATCAGCCCCAGCATTTT.